The sequence of this T cell receptor beta chain was determined in a study of blood T cell repertoires in COVID-19. Study at large: COVID-19 samples, acute and convalescent, were from the United States, Italy and Spain. From T cells, B-cell-depleted T cells, or PBMCs came the material, which was cDNA or gDNA.

This CDR3 region has 15 residues. The V gene lost 0 bases and the J gene lost 0 bases, with 8 bases spanning the gap. Germline V gene data show CDR1 as MNHEY and CDR2 as SVGEGT. In the original workflow: Amplification with reference gene primers provided the estimates of nucleated cell counts. Clones were sequenced by immunoSEQ multiplex PCR, and TCRdb holds only the in-frame ones, with some missing. D and trimming were read from the DNA, whereas the V and J calls and clone size are those reported in that table. The repertoire has about 97,000 clones, around four fifths of them found once; the top ten carry about 10%. This clone appeared a single time.

This chain joins TRBV6-2 or TRBV6-3 and TRBJ1-2; D perhaps matches TRBD1 (5 bases). The sequence came from a man in his forties or fifties with active or convalescent COVID-19. Material: peripheral blood. The CDR3 sequence: CASSYSGRANYGYTF. CDR3 sequence (DNA): TGTGCCAGCAGTTACTCGGGCAGGGCTAACTATGGCTACACCTTC.